These 8 T cell receptor beta chains came from one sample sequenced in a study of OX40 agonist ivuxolimab in advanced cancers. Data came from immunoSEQ multiplex PCR; TCRdb stores just in-frame clones and leaves some out. The data show 40,000 to 45,000 clones, roughly 78% seen once. This specimen consisted of CD4+ or CD8+ T cells sorted from blood, obtained in a trial of the OX40 agonist ivuxolimab. All receptors derive from an adult with an advanced solid tumor such as melanoma, head and neck, liver or kidney cancer.

The chain joins TRBV7-9 to TRBJ1-2, with D tentatively TRBD1 (5 bases). Germline V gene data show CDR1 as SEHNR and CDR2 as FQNEAQ (reference sequence). The germline V and J ends were trimmed by 3 bases and 4 bases, with 15 bases remaining between them. The CDR3 sequence is 15 residues long. CDR3 amino acids: CASSLGERPLYGYTF. The CDR3 DNA sequence: TGTGCCAGCAGCTTGGGGGAGAGGCCTCTCTATGGCTACACCTTC.

In its sample, this clone was seen once. The chain uses TRBV4-3 and TRBJ1-3, with D hard to call. The CDR3 spans 11 residues. V lost 3 bases and J lost 7, with 4 bases in between. Germline CDR1 LGHNA, CDR2 YSLEER. This CDR3 is CASSHGNTIYF. The DNA of the CDR3 is TGCGCCAGCAGCCACGGGAACACCATATATTTT.

The rearrangement links TRBV7-3 to TRBJ1-1; D uncertain. Trimming took 1 base from V and 4 from J, leaving 10 bases between them. The germline V gene encodes CDR1 SGHTA and CDR2 FQGTGA. This CDR3 comprises 14 residues. This CDR3 reads CASSLSKVFTEAFF. CDR3 sequence (DNA): TGTGCCAGCAGCTTAAGCAAGGTCTTCACTGAAGCTTTCTTT.

The chain combines TRBV29-1 with TRBJ2-1; perhaps TRBD1 as D (6 bases). This CDR3 is 11 amino acids long. Trimming left V 3 bases short and J 13 bases short, with 13 bases between. CDR1 is SQVTM, CDR2 ANQGSEA, per germline. CDR3 sequence (DNA): TGCAGCGTTGAGAAAGGGGGAAGTCAGTTCTTC. Its translation is CSVEKGGSQFF.

CDR3 residues: CASSYVVGRAGEQYF. The CDR3 nucleotides are TGTGCCAGCAGTTACGTCGTGGGTCGGGCGGGCGAGCAGTACTTC. The chain uses TRBV6-6 and TRBJ2-7; D might be TRBD2 (5 bases). This CDR3 has 15 amino acids. Germline assignment: CDR1 MNHNY and CDR2 SVGAGI (reference sequence). V shed 2 bases and J shed 6 bases, with 17 bases lying between them.

The V and J genes are TRBV2 and TRBJ2-7; D possibly matches TRBD1 or TRBD2 (7 bases each). The CDR3 totals 16 residues. The V and J ends lost 8 bases and 2 bases respectively, with 22 bases between them. Germline CDR1 and CDR2: SNHLY and FYNNEI. Here the CDR3 DNA reads TGTGCCAGCTCGCGACAGGGAGGGAGGAATACCTACGAGCAGTACTTC. Translation: CASSRQGGRNTYEQYF.

This rearrangement joins TRBV18 to TRBJ2-3; tentative D call: TRBD2 (5 bases). The V gene's germline CDR1 is KGHSH and CDR2 LQKENI. Trimming took 2 bases from V and 4 from J, leaving 10 bases between them. The CDR3 runs 14 residues. CDR3 nucleotide sequence: TGTGCCAGCTCACCAGTGGGAGTTCCAGATACGCAGTATTTT. Its translation is CASSPVGVPDTQYF.

This clone was observed a handful of times. The V and J genes are TRBV27 and TRBJ1-5; 9 bases align to TRBD1. Losses at the gene ends were 6 bases for V and 1 base for J; bases not matched to a gene: 7. Germline V gives CDR1 MNHEY, CDR2 SMNVEV (reference sequence). CDR3 length equals 16 residues. The CDR3 nucleotides are TGTGCCAGCAGGATCACAGGGGGCAGGAGCAATCAGCCCCAGCATTTT. Translating it yields CASRITGGRSNQPQHF.